The 21 T cell receptor beta chains in this list originate from one sample, sequenced in a study of cytomegalovirus exposure and HLA in healthy donors. Amplification used 60 Vbeta primers and 13 Jbeta primers. Repertoires were generated with immunoSEQ multiplex PCR, while TCRdb's copy carries only in-frame clones and drops some. The sample comprises 150,000 or so clones, 80% of which are singletons, and about 4.4% rests with the top ten. The material sequenced was PBMCs. The receptors stem from a woman aged 45-65 years in good health and CMV-seropositive.

This chain joins TRBV19 and TRBJ2-2; 14 bases are shared with TRBD2. The V gene end was trimmed by 3 bases and the J gene end by 5 bases; junction bases not matched to a gene: 5. This CDR3 region has 17 residues. The V gene's germline CDR1 is LNHDA and CDR2 SQIVND (reference sequence). The CDR3 here is CASSIGTSGRRTGELFF. Here the CDR3 DNA reads TGTGCCAGTAGTATCGGGACTAGCGGGAGAAGAACCGGGGAGCTGTTTTTT.

V is TRBV5-1 and J is TRBJ1-2, with 9 bases aligning to TRBD1. The CDR3 is made up of 15 amino acids. CDR1 is SGHRS, CDR2 YFSETQ, per germline. The junction had 8 bases not matched to a gene; V was cut back by 3 bases and J by 5 bases. The CDR3: CASSSSGTGNYGYTF. Written as DNA, the CDR3 is TGCGCCAGCAGCTCTTCCGGGACAGGGAATTATGGCTACACCTTC.

This clone was seen a single time. The rearrangement links TRBV11-2 to TRBJ2-7; D is undetermined. Trimming took off 3 bases at V and 2 bases at J, with 20 bases between the two ends. The CDR3 sequence is 17 residues long. Germline V gene data show CDR1 as SGHAT and CDR2 as FQNNGV. In DNA, the CDR3 is TGTGCCAGCAGCTTGACCCGGCCTTCTCGAGCGCCCTACGAGCAGTACTTC. This gives the protein CASSLTRPSRAPYEQYF.

V and J are TRBV9 and TRBJ2-5; 8 bases agree with TRBD2. The junction had 8 bases not matched to a gene; V was cut back by 2 bases and J by 2 bases. The germline V gene encodes CDR1 SGDLS and CDR2 YYNGEE. CDR3 length: 16 residues. Here the CDR3 reads CASSVDLASGQETQYF. CDR3 DNA: TGTGCCAGCAGCGTGGATCTCGCTAGCGGGCAAGAGACCCAGTACTTC.

This clone was seen just once. The V gene is TRBV18, the J gene TRBJ2-7, with 8 positions matching TRBD1. Germline V lookup: CDR1 KGHSH, CDR2 LQKENI. The CDR3 has 14 residues. Trimming at V came to 6 bases and at J to 2 bases, leaving 6 bases not matched to a gene. CDR3 nucleotide sequence: TGTGCCAGCTCCGGACAGGGCTCCACCTACGAGCAGTACTTC. It specifies CASSGQGSTYEQYF.

In this sample, this clone turned up a few times. The V gene is TRBV6-5, the J gene TRBJ2-3; D is uncertain. Germline CDR1 is MNHEY and CDR2 is SVGAGI. The CDR3 covers 14 residues. V shed 6 bases and J shed 7 bases, with 17 bases lying between them. CDR3 nucleotides: TGTGCCAGCAGCTTGATAGATAGCCCTAATACGCAGTATTTT. Translated: CASSLIDSPNTQYF.

The chain uses TRBV5-1 and TRBJ1-1; no definite D call. The CDR3 spans 16 residues. Germline V gene data show CDR1 as SGHRS and CDR2 as YFSETQ. Trimming took 2 bases from V and 1 from J, leaving 15 bases between them. The CDR3 coding sequence is TGCGCCAGCAGCTTACAAACCGGGAGCACGAACACTGAAGCTTTCTTT. This gives the protein CASSLQTGSTNTEAFF.

The J gene is TRBJ2-5, the V gene TRBV6-5; 7 bases fit TRBD1. The V and J ends lost 2 bases and 3 bases, in that order; junction bases with no gene match: 3. The CDR3 is 14 amino acids. CDR1 is MNHEY and CDR2 is SVGAGI in the germline V gene. CDR3 coding DNA: TGTGCCAGCAGTTACGGGACAGCAAAAGAGACCCAGTACTTC. As protein: CASSYGTAKETQYF.

This clone was recorded once. The chain couples TRBV5-1 to TRBJ2-1; TRBD2 matches at 11 bases. The CDR3 length is 13 residues. The germline V gene has CDR1 SGHRS and CDR2 YFSETQ. Germline trimming cut 5 bases from V and 10 bases from J; bases unmatched to any gene: 5. The CDR3 region has the DNA TGCGCCAGCAGAGGCGTAGCGGGGGGGGAGCAGTTCTTC. The encoded protein is CASRGVAGGEQFF. Full variable domain (remainder filled in from reference TRBV5-1 and TRBJ2-1): KAGVTQTPRYLIKTRGQQVTLSCSPISGHRSVSWYQQTPGQGLQFLFEYFSETQRNKGNFPGRFSGRQFSNSRSEMNVSTLELGDSALYLCASRGVAGGEQFFGPGTRLTVL.

This chain links TRBV28 with TRBJ1-2, with D perhaps TRBD1 (6 bases). CDR3 length equals 17 residues. V was cut by 6 bases and J by 4 bases, with 24 bases left in between. Germline assignment: CDR1 MDHEN and CDR2 SYDVKM. The CDR3: CASSLRLQAQGGYGYTF. The CDR3 coding sequence is TGTGCCAGCAGCTTGCGTCTACAGGCCCAAGGGGGCTATGGCTACACCTTC.

The V call is TRBV28, the J call TRBJ2-7, with 10 nucleotides matching TRBD2. J gave up 2 bases and V 6 bases, and 7 bases lay outside the gene matches. This CDR3 comprises 15 residues. The germline V gene encodes CDR1 MDHEN and CDR2 SYDVKM. CDR3 sequence reads: CASSQLAGNPYEQYF. The CDR3 nucleotides read TGTGCCAGCAGCCAACTAGCGGGAAACCCCTACGAGCAGTACTTC.

The rearrangement joins TRBV7-8 to TRBJ2-1; D unresolved. This CDR3 has 12 residues. V lost 5 bases to trimming and J lost 4 bases, with 6 bases between them. The germline gives CDR1 SGHVS, CDR2 FQNEAQ. The CDR3 DNA reads as TGTGCCAGCAGCCTCAGATACAATGAGCAGTTCTTC. This codes for CASSLRYNEQFF.

This chain uses TRBV28 with TRBJ2-7; D is ambiguous. The V and J ends lost 2 bases and 3 bases respectively, with 8 bases between them. CDR3 length equals 13 residues. Germline V gene sequence: CDR1 MDHEN, CDR2 SYDVKM. Here the CDR3 DNA reads TGTGCCAGCAGTTTAGTCCCCCTCTACGAGCAGTACTTC. Its translation is CASSLVPLYEQYF.

This clone has only a few counts. The chain couples TRBV7-8 to TRBJ2-3; possible D gene TRBD1, 5 bases. The CDR3 covers 15 residues. CDR1 is SGHVS and CDR2 is FQNEAQ in the germline V gene. Trimming pared 2 bases from V and 5 bases from J, leaving 14 bases between. CDR3 sequence (DNA): TGTGCCAGCAGCTTATTCCCCAGGGTAGGAGATACGCAGTATTTT. This sequence encodes CASSLFPRVGDTQYF.

The V and J genes are TRBV7-2 and TRBJ2-3; no clear D. Germline V gene data show CDR1 as SGHTA and CDR2 as FQGNSA. CDR3 length: 15 amino acids. The germline V and J ends were trimmed by 0 bases and 2 bases, with 9 bases remaining between them. The CDR3 DNA is TGTGCCAGCAGCTTAGCGAGGCAGAACACAGATACGCAGTATTTT. Translated: CASSLARQNTDTQYF.

The chain recombines TRBV5-5 with TRBJ1-1; TRBD1 matches at 8 bases. This CDR3 has 16 amino acids. Per the germline V gene, CDR1 is SGHKS and CDR2 is YYEKEE (reference sequence). Trimming at V came to 5 bases and at J to 1 base, leaving 10 bases not matched to a gene. Here the CDR3 DNA reads TGTGCCAGCAGTCCCGGGACAGGCGGCGGGAACACTGAAGCTTTCTTT. Protein product: CASSPGTGGGNTEAFF. The full variable domain, rest sourced from reference TRBV5-5 and TRBJ1-1, is DAGVTQSPTHLIKTRGQQVTLRCSPISGHKSVSWYQQVLGQGPQFIFQYYEKEERGRGNFPDRFSARQFPNYSSELNVNALLLGDSALYLCASSPGTGGGNTEAFFGQGTRLTVV.

The rearrangement links TRBV7-2 to TRBJ2-7; 10 nucleotides agree with TRBD2. V was clipped by 5 bases and J by 4 bases; unmatched bases: 8. CDR1 and CDR2 from the germline V gene are SGHTA and FQGNSA. CDR3 size: 15 residues. The CDR3 loop reads CASSLRLAGGYEQYF. CDR3 coding DNA: TGTGCCAGCAGCCTCAGACTAGCGGGTGGATACGAGCAGTACTTC.

This chain connects TRBV11-3 to TRBJ1-1; D not resolved. CDR1 is SGHNT, CDR2 YENEEA, per germline. The CDR3 spans 14 residues. Trimming removed 5 bases from V and 2 bases from J, with 12 bases in between. CDR3 bases: TGTGCCAGCAGCCCGAGAGGAGACAACACTGAAGCTTTCTTT. Translation: CASSPRGDNTEAFF.

This clone was detected a few times. The chain has TRBV4-3 and TRBJ2-1; 10 bases agree with TRBD1. Trimming took 1 base from V and 3 from J; bases not matched to a gene: 3. From germline, CDR1 is LGHNA and CDR2 YSLEER. The length of the CDR3 is 16 residues. The CDR3 region has the DNA TGCGCCAGCAGCCAAGCCGGGACAGGGGACTACAATGAGCAGTTCTTC. Encoded protein: CASSQAGTGDYNEQFF.

The chain carries TRBV6-6 and TRBJ1-1, with TRBD1 matching 7 bases. With V trimmed by 5 bases and J by 10 bases, 10 bases remained unmatched. CDR1 is MNHNY and CDR2 is SVGAGI in the germline V gene (reference sequence). The CDR3 has 13 amino acids. CDR3 in amino acids: CASSHRDSPRAFF. In DNA, the CDR3 is TGTGCCAGCAGTCACCGGGACAGCCCAAGAGCTTTCTTT.

V gene TRBV7-2 combines with J gene TRBJ2-1; the D gene is possibly TRBD1 (8 bases). V was shortened by 3 bases and J by 4 bases, with 22 bases between the two germline ends. The CDR3 has 18 residues. Germline assignment: CDR1 SGHTA and CDR2 FQGNSA. The CDR3 sequence is CASSFDPLDREGYNEQFF. CDR3 coding DNA: TGTGCCAGCAGCTTCGACCCGTTGGACAGGGAGGGATACAATGAGCAGTTCTTC.